The present T cell receptor beta chain was sequenced within a study of human T cells and chemical hapten exposure. Overall study: During the roughly 23-week study period, patients had diphenylcyclopropenone applied to the scalp every week.

Library construction involved attaching unique molecular identifiers to individual cDNA molecules, which allowed quantitative, reproducible TCR counting. TCRdb ran MiXCR on the RACE reads and lists one entry per CDR3 protein. The data contain some 350,000 distinct CDR3 sequences, around 7% of them singletons. The CDR3 is 16 amino acids. With V trimmed by 8 bases and J by 9 bases, 14 bases remained unmatched. Germline V gene sequence: CDR1 MNHEY, CDR2 SMNVEV (reference sequence). Time point reported: patch test 1, 2 weeks after DPC sensitization. Treatment reported: therapeutic diphenylcyclopropenone sensitization with weekly scalp DPC.

V is TRBV27 and J is TRBJ2-1, with 12 positions matching TRBD2. The origin of this receptor is a woman aged 18-29 years with alopecia areata. Some clones in this sample may be carry-over from other donors' samples. Material: whole blood, obtained in connection with sensitization to the hapten diphenylcyclopropenone (DPC). CDR3 coding DNA: TGTGCCAGCGGAAACCTGCTAGCGGGGGGGCCGGGTGAGCAGTTCTTC. This codes for CASGNLLAGGPGEQFF.